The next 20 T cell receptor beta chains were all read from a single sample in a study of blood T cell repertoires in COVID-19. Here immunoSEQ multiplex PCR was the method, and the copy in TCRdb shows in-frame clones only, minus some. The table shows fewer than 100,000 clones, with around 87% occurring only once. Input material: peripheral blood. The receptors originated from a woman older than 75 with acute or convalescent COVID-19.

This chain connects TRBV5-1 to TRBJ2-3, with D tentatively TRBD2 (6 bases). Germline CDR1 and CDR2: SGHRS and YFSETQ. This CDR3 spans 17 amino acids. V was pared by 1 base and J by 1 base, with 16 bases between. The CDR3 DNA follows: TGCGCCAGCAGCTTGACTCCCGTGGGCGGGGGCACAGATACGCAGTATTTT. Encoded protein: CASSLTPVGGGTDTQYF.

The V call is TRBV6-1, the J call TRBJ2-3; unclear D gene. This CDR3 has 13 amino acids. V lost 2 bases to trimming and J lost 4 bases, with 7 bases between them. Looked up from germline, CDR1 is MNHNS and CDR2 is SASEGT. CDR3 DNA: TGTGCCAGCAGTGAAAATCTAGCAGATACGCAGTATTTT. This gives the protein CASSENLADTQYF.

The CDR3 loop reads CAISESRVEGLNEQFF. The CDR3 coding sequence is TGTGCCATCAGTGAGTCGAGGGTGGAAGGGTTAAATGAGCAGTTCTTC. The chain uses TRBV10-3 and TRBJ2-1; perhaps TRBD2 as D (5 bases). The germline V and J ends were trimmed by 0 bases and 7 bases, with 16 bases remaining between them. CDR3 length: 16 amino acids. CDR1 and CDR2 (germline): ENHRY, SYGVKD.

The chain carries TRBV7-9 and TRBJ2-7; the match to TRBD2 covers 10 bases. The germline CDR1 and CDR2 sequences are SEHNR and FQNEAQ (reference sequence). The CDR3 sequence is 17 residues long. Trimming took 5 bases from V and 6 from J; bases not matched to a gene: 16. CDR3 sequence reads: CASSPPVSGRASGEQYF. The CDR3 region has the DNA TGTGCCAGCAGCCCCCCCGTGAGCGGGAGGGCCAGCGGCGAGCAGTACTTC. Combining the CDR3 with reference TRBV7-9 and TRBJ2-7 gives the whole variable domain DTGVSQNPRHKITKRGQNVTFRCDPISEHNRLYWYRQTLGQGPEFLTYFQNEAQLEKSRLLSDRFSAERPKGSFSTLEIQRTEQGDSAMYLCASSPPVSGRASGEQYFGPGTRLTVT.

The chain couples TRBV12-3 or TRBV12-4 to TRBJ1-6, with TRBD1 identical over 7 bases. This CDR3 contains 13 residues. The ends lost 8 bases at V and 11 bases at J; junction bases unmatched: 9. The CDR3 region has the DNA TGTGCCAGCTCCCGGGACAGTTTTCCACCCCTCCACTTT. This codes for CASSRDSFPPLHF.

CDR3: CATSRDIRGPFSEKLFF. The DNA of the CDR3 is TGTGCCACCAGCAGGGATATTAGGGGGCCCTTTTCCGAAAAACTGTTTTTT. The chain couples TRBV15 to TRBJ1-4, with 7 bases lining up with TRBD1. Germline V gives CDR1 LNHNV, CDR2 YYDKDF (reference sequence). The trim removed 3 bases at V and 8 bases at J, leaving 15 bases unmatched. The CDR3 has 17 amino acids.

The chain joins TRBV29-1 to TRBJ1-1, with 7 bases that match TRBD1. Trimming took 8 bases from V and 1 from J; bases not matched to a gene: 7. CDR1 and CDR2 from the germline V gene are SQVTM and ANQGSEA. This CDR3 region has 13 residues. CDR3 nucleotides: TGCAGCTACCACAGGGGTCAGAACACTGAAGCTTTCTTT. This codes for CSYHRGQNTEAFF. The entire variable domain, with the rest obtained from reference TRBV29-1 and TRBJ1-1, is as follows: SAVISQKPSRDICQRGTSLTIQCQVDSQVTMMFWYRQQPGQSLTLIATANQGSEATYESGFVIDKFPISRPNLTFSTLTVSNMSPEDSSIYLCSYHRGQNTEAFFGQGTRLTVV.

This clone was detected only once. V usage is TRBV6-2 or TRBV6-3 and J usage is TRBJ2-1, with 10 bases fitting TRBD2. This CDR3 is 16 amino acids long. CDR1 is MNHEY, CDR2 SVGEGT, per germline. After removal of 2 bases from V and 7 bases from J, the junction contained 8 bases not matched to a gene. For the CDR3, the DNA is TGTGCCAGCAGTTACAAAGCGGGAGGGCCTTTGAATGAGCAGTTCTTC. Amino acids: CASSYKAGGPLNEQFF.

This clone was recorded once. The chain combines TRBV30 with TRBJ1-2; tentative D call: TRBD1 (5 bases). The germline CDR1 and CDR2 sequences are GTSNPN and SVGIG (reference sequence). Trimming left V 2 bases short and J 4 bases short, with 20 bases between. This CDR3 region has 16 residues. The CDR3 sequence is CAWSHPSEGVSYGYTF. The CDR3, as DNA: TGTGCCTGGAGTCATCCCAGTGAAGGGGTTAGCTATGGCTACACCTTC. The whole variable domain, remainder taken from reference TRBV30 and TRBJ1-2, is SQTIHQWPATLVQPVGSPLSLECTVEGTSNPNLYWYRQAAGRGLQLLFYSVGIGQISSEVPQNLSASRPQDRQFILSSKKLLLSDSGFYLCAWSHPSEGVSYGYTFGSGTRLTVV.

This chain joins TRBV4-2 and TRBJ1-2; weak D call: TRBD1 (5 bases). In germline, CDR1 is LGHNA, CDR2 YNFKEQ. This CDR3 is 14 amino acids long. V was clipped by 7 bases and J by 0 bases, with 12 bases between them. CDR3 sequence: CASTLGRANYGYTF. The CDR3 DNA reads TGTGCCAGCACTTTGGGCAGGGCTAACTATGGCTACACCTTC.

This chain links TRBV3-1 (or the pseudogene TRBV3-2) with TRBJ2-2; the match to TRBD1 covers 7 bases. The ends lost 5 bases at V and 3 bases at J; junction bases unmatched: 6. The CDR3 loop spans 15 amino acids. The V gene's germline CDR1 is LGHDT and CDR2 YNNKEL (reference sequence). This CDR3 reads CASSDYGTDTGELFF. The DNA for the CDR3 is TGTGCCAGCAGCGATTACGGGACAGACACCGGGGAGCTGTTTTTT.

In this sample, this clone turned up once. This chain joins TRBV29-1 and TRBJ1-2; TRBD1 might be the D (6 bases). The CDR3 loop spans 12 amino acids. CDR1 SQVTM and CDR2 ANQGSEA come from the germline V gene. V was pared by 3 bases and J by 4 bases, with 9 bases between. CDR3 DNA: TGCAGCGTTGAGGGGGGGCTCTATGGCTACACCTTC. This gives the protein CSVEGGLYGYTF.

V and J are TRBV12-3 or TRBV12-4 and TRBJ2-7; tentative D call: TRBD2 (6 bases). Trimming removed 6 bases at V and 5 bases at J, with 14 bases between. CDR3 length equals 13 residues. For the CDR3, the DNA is TGTGCCAGCAGAGGGACTCTCGAGGACGAGCAGTACTTC. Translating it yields CASRGTLEDEQYF.

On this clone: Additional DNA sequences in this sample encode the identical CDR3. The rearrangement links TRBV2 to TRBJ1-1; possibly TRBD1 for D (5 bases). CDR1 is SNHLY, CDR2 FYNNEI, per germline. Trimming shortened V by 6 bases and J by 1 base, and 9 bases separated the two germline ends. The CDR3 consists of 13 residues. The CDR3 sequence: CASRKDRNTEAFF. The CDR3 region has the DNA TGTGCCAGCAGAAAAGACAGGAACACTGAAGCTTTCTTT.

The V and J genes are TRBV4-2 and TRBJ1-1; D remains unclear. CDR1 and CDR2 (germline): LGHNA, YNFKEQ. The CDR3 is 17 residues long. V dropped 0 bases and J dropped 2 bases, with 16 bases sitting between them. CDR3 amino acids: CASSQDPRSRTNTEAFF. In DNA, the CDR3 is TGTGCCAGCAGCCAAGATCCCCGTTCGAGAACCAACACTGAAGCTTTCTTT.

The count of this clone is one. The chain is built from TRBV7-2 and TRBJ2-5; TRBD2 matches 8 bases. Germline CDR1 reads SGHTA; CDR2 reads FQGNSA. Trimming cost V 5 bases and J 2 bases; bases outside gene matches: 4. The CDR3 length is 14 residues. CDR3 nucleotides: TGTGCCAGCAGCCAACTAGCGGTTCAAGAGACCCAGTACTTC. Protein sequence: CASSQLAVQETQYF.

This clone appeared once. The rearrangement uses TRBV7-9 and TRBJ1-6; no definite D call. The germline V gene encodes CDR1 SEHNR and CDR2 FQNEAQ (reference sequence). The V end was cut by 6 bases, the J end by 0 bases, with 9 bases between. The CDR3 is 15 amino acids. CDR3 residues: CASSPGSSYNSPLHF. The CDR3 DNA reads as TGTGCCAGCAGTCCAGGAAGCTCCTATAATTCACCCCTCCACTTT.

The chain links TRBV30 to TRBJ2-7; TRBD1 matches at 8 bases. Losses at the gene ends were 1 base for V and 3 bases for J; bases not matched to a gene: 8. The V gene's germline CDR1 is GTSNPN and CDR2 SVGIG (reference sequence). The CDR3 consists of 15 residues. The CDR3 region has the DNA TGTGCCTGGAGTGAGGGGACAGGATTGTACTACGAGCAGTACTTC. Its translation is CAWSEGTGLYYEQYF.

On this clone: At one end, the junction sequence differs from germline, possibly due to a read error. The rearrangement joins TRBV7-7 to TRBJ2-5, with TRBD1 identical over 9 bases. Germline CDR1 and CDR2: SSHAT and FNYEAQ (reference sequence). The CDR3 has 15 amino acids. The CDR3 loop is CASSLGQGQQETQYF. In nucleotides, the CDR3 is TGTGCTAGCAGCTTGGGACAGGGCCAGCAAGAGACCCAGTACTTC.

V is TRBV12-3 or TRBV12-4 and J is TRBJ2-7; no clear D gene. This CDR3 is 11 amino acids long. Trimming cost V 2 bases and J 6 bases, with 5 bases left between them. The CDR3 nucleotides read TGTGCCAGCAGTTTAATCGGCGAGCAGTACTTC. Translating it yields CASSLIGEQYF.